These 21 T cell receptor beta chains share one sample of origin, sequenced in a study of blood T cell repertoires in COVID-19. TCRdb keeps only in-frame clones here, not all; method: immunoSEQ multiplex PCR. The table lists roughly 72,000 clones, 82% of them singletons. Sequences were obtained from peripheral blood. The source is a woman older than 75 with acute or convalescent COVID-19.

The genes are TRBV7-9 and TRBJ2-3; D perhaps matches TRBD2 (6 bases). The ends were cut back, 8 bases at V and 1 base at J, with 10 bases in the middle. The germline V gene has CDR1 SEHNR and CDR2 FQNEAQ (reference sequence). The CDR3 is 13 amino acids. The CDR3 protein is CASDPGGTDTQYF. In nucleotides, the CDR3 is TGTGCCAGCGACCCGGGGGGCACAGATACGCAGTATTTT.

This clone was recorded once. The chain has TRBV19 and TRBJ1-5, with D tentatively TRBD1 (5 bases). In germline, CDR1 is LNHDA, CDR2 SQIVND (reference sequence). V dropped 3 bases and J dropped 2 bases, with 14 bases sitting between them. The length of the CDR3 is 16 residues. The DNA for the CDR3 is TGTGCCAGTAGTATCACGGCAGGGATGGGCAATCAGCCCCAGCATTTT. The encoded protein is CASSITAGMGNQPQHF.

In its sample, this clone was seen a few times. The rearrangement uses TRBV7-3 and TRBJ2-5, with 10 bases lining up with TRBD2. V lost 5 bases to trimming and J lost 7 bases; unmatched junction nucleotides: 13. This CDR3 comprises 16 residues. Germline CDR1 and CDR2: SGHTA and FQGTGA. CDR3 protein: CASSPAGAGGLGTQYF. CDR3 DNA sequence: TGTGCCAGCAGCCCCGCAGGAGCGGGAGGGCTTGGGACCCAGTACTTC.

The chain combines TRBV29-1 with TRBJ1-3; TRBD1 is a possible D gene (6 bases). Trimming removed 4 bases at V and 7 bases at J, with 20 bases between. Germline lookup yields CDR1 SQVTM and CDR2 ANQGSEA. The CDR3 is 15 amino acids. The CDR3 bases are TGCAGCGTTGCGGACAGAAAAACTGCTATGAACACCATATATTTT. It encodes CSVADRKTAMNTIYF.

The chain has TRBV2 and TRBJ2-5, with D possibly TRBD1 on 5 matching bases. The V and J ends lost 4 bases and 4 bases respectively, with 7 bases between them. The CDR3 loop spans 12 amino acids. The germline V gene encodes CDR1 SNHLY and CDR2 FYNNEI. The CDR3 DNA reads TGTGCCAGCAGTGGAAGGGGAGAGACCCAGTACTTC. Amino acids: CASSGRGETQYF.

This clone was seen only a few times. This rearrangement joins TRBV3-1 (or the pseudogene TRBV3-2) to TRBJ2-2; 15 bases match TRBD2. Germline-derived CDR1 and CDR2 are LGHDT and YNNKEL (reference sequence). V lost 4 bases to trimming and J lost 0 bases; unmatched junction nucleotides: 3. The CDR3 has 18 residues. The CDR3: CASSRGLAGGPNTGELFF. The CDR3 nucleotides read TGTGCCAGCAGCCGCGGACTAGCGGGAGGGCCGAACACCGGGGAGCTGTTTTTT.

The gene calls are TRBV19 and TRBJ2-5; perhaps TRBD1 as D (5 bases). The V end was cut by 2 bases, the J end by 2 bases, with 9 bases between. Per the germline V gene, CDR1 is LNHDA and CDR2 is SQIVND (reference sequence). The CDR3 covers 14 residues. The chain's CDR3 is CASSISGPQETQYF. DNA for the CDR3: TGTGCCAGTAGTATATCAGGGCCACAAGAGACCCAGTACTTC.

This clone is a singleton in its sample. The chain combines TRBV6-5 with TRBJ2-3; tentative D call: TRBD1 (6 bases). The V end was cut by 6 bases, the J end by 3 bases, with 16 bases between. The CDR3 is 15 amino acids. Germline CDR1 is MNHEY and CDR2 is SVGAGI. This CDR3 is CASSPLGGVTDTQYF. The CDR3 DNA follows: TGTGCCAGCAGCCCCTTAGGGGGAGTAACAGATACGCAGTATTTT.

This clone came up once. The rearrangement uses TRBV7-2 and TRBJ2-7, with D uncertain. V lost 1 base, J lost 6 bases, and 22 bases lay in between. This CDR3 is built from 17 residues. The germline V gene has CDR1 SGHTA and CDR2 FQGNSA. CDR3 nucleotide sequence: TGTGCCAGCAGCTTAGGTCTTGCGGCAGTTAGACCTTTCGAGCAGTACTTC. This codes for CASSLGLAAVRPFEQYF.

V is TRBV5-1 and J is TRBJ2-7; no reliable D call. The V end lost 0 bases, the J end lost 0 bases, and 7 bases lay between the germline ends. Germline loops: CDR1 SGHRS, CDR2 YFSETQ. CDR3 length: 14 residues. In nucleotides, the CDR3 is TGCGCCAGCAGCTTGGTTCACTCCTCCTACGAGCAGTACTTC. Its translation is CASSLVHSSYEQYF.

The rearrangement joins TRBV5-5 to TRBJ2-3; D unresolved. The ends were cut back, 5 bases at V and 2 bases at J, with 6 bases in the middle. The V gene's germline CDR1 is SGHKS and CDR2 YYEKEE (reference sequence). The CDR3 extends over 12 amino acids. CDR3 coding DNA: TGTGCCAGCAGTTACTACACAGATACGCAGTATTTT. Its protein product is CASSYYTDTQYF.

The V gene is TRBV6-2 or TRBV6-3, the J gene TRBJ2-3; 9 nucleotides line up with TRBD1. CDR3 length equals 16 residues. V lost 2 bases, J lost 5 bases, and 8 bases stayed unmatched. Germline V lookup: CDR1 MNHEY, CDR2 SVGEGT. CDR3 in DNA: TGTGCCAGCAGTTACCCCTTGACAGGGGGGAAAGATACGCAGTATTTT. Protein product: CASSYPLTGGKDTQYF.

This clone was counted a few times. The genes are TRBV7-9 and TRBJ2-1; a weak D match, TRBD2 (6 bases). The CDR3 contains 17 residues. Trimming cost V 3 bases and J 0 bases, with 15 bases left between them. Germline CDR1 SEHNR, CDR2 FQNEAQ (reference sequence). The CDR3 loop reads CASSFDPSESSYNEQFF. In DNA form, the CDR3 reads TGTGCCAGCAGCTTCGACCCTAGCGAGAGCTCCTACAATGAGCAGTTCTTC.

This clone has more than one count but fewer than ten. The chain couples TRBV7-2 to TRBJ1-5; D remains unclear. Germline CDR1 reads SGHTA; CDR2 reads FQGNSA. V was pared by 2 bases and J by 0 bases, with 2 bases between. This CDR3 has 13 residues. The CDR3 loop is CASSLRSNQPQHF. The CDR3 nucleotides read TGTGCCAGCAGCTTACGTAGCAATCAGCCCCAGCATTTT.

The chain joins TRBV28 to TRBJ2-7; no reliable D call. The germline V and J ends were trimmed by 6 bases and 2 bases, with 14 bases remaining between them. CDR1 and CDR2 (germline): MDHEN, SYDVKM. The CDR3 runs to 14 residues. The CDR3 DNA follows: TGTGCCAGCAGGACCGGGTCTGGCCCCTACGAGCAGTACTTC. Translating gives CASRTGSGPYEQYF.

This clone was seen only once. The chain has TRBV9 and TRBJ2-1, with D possibly TRBD1 on 5 matching bases. Trimming took 0 bases from V and 2 from J, leaving 15 bases between them. There are 17 residues in the CDR3. Germline V CDR1 and CDR2: SGDLS, YYNGEE. The CDR3 coding sequence is TGTGCCAGCAGCGTAGATGGCAGGGTGAAAACCTACAATGAGCAGTTCTTC. It translates to CASSVDGRVKTYNEQFF.

The chain is built from TRBV11-2 and TRBJ2-5; 8 bases map to TRBD2. Trimming took 5 bases from V and 5 from J; bases not matched to a gene: 10. The length of the CDR3 is 15 residues. Germline lookup yields CDR1 SGHAT and CDR2 FQNNGV. The CDR3 is CASSQPLGLGETQYF. CDR3 DNA: TGTGCCAGCAGCCAGCCCCTGGGACTAGGGGAGACCCAGTACTTC.

The rearrangement links TRBV19 to TRBJ2-2, with TRBD2 matching 7 bases. Losses at the gene ends were 1 base for V and 0 bases for J; bases not matched to a gene: 2. This CDR3 has 16 residues. Looked up from germline, CDR1 is LNHDA and CDR2 is SQIVND (reference sequence). The CDR3 spells CASSIALAANTGELFF. The CDR3 coding sequence is TGTGCCAGTAGTATAGCTCTAGCGGCGAACACCGGGGAGCTGTTTTTT.

The genes are TRBV27 and TRBJ2-1; D call uncertain. The CDR3 has 13 residues. Trimming stripped 3 bases from V and 8 bases from J, with 11 bases between. Germline assignment: CDR1 MNHEY and CDR2 SMNVEV (reference sequence). CDR3 protein: CASSFGRGDEQFF. CDR3 DNA sequence: TGTGCCAGCAGTTTTGGCCGAGGCGATGAGCAGTTCTTC.

The chain carries TRBV19 and TRBJ2-7; 9 nucleotides agree with TRBD1. The germline V gene has CDR1 LNHDA and CDR2 SQIVND (reference sequence). The length of the CDR3 is 13 residues. V gave up 7 bases and J gave up 4 bases; unmatched junction bases: 5. CDR3 in DNA: TGTGCCAGTACCGAGGACAGGGGATACGAGCAGTACTTC. Its translation: CASTEDRGYEQYF.

In this sample, this clone turned up a few times. The chain combines TRBV18 with TRBJ2-2; TRBD1 matches at 10 bases. V lost 2 bases, J lost 3 bases, and 12 bases stayed unmatched. Germline assignment: CDR1 KGHSH and CDR2 LQKENI. The CDR3 is made up of 19 amino acids. As DNA, the CDR3 is TGTGCCAGCTCACCAAGACAGGGGGCGAGAAAAGCGGACACCGGGGAGCTGTTTTTT. It is translated as CASSPRQGARKADTGELFF. Based on the CDR3 plus reference TRBV18 and TRBJ2-2, the full variable domain is NAGVMQNPRHLVRRRGQEARLRCSPMKGHSHVYWYRQLPEEGLKFMVYLQKENIIDESGMPKERFSAEFPKEGPSILRIQQVVRGDSAAYFCASSPRQGARKADTGELFFGEGSRLTVL.